This T cell receptor beta chain originates from a study of Tregs in tolerant kidney transplant recipients. The CDR3 is 14 amino acids. Losses at the gene ends were 3 bases for V and 6 bases for J; bases not matched to a gene: 2. CDR1 LNHDA and CDR2 SQIVND come from the germline V gene (reference sequence). Thawed PBMCs were FACS-sorted into unstimulated CD4+CD25+CD127- regulatory T cells, CD4+CD25- non-regulatory cells, CD4 and CD8 cells. Generated by immunoSEQ multiplex PCR, the TCRdb table keeps only in-frame clones and is missing some. This table holds some 68,000 clones, around 84% found once. This receptor was taken from a human donor in good health. Sequencing was done on a sample of CD4+ T cells from blood. V usage is TRBV19 and J usage is TRBJ1-4, with 9 bases aligning to TRBD1. CDR3 DNA: TGTGCCAGTAGTATGGGACAGGGACATGAAAAACTGTTTTTT. Translated: CASSMGQGHEKLFF.